This T cell receptor (beta chain) comes out of a study of blood T cell repertoires in COVID-19. Across the study: Sites in the United States, Italy and Spain provided acute and convalescent COVID-19 samples. The analysed material was cDNA or gDNA that came from T cells, B-cell-depleted T cells, or PBMCs.

Participants were aged about 18 to 89 years from some 24 US areas. Recovered Cohort 3 donors showed two negative PCRs, clearance, or symptom resolution. The V gene's germline CDR1 is MNHNS and CDR2 SASEGT. V shed 3 bases, J shed 4 bases, and the junction held 6 bases outside the gene matches. This CDR3 spans 15 amino acids. Libraries were prepared by immunoSEQ multiplex PCR; TCRdb keeps only in-frame clonotypes and omits some of them. The sample has 160,000 or so clones; approximately 80% are singletons. The sequencing sample was made of PBMCs or T cells enriched from blood (not recorded which). The chain joins TRBV6-1 to TRBJ1-2; 9 bases are shared with TRBD1. The receptor's source is a man aged 50-59 years who had recovered from COVID-19. The CDR3 region is CASSEGTGSFYGYTF. The CDR3, as DNA: TGTGCCAGCAGTGAGGGGACAGGGTCGTTCTATGGCTACACCTTC.